These 22 T cell receptor beta chains share one sample of origin, sequenced in a study of cytomegalovirus exposure and HLA in healthy donors. It was with 60 Vbeta and 13 Jbeta primers that the PCR ran. Repertoires were generated with immunoSEQ multiplex PCR, while TCRdb's copy carries only in-frame clones and drops some. In the table there are approximately 150,000 clones, 60% to 85% of which are singletons. The sequenced material came from PBMCs. These receptors were taken from a woman aged 18-29 years in good health and CMV-seronegative.

This clone was detected a few times. The genes are TRBV4-1 and TRBJ2-3; tentative D call: TRBD2 (5 bases). Germline lookup yields CDR1 MGHRA and CDR2 YSYEKL. Trimming left V 2 bases short and J 4 bases short, with 22 bases between. The CDR3 is 18 amino acids. This chain's CDR3 is CASSQPPDLEGVPDTQYF. In DNA form, the CDR3 reads TGCGCCAGCAGCCAACCCCCTGACTTAGAGGGAGTCCCAGATACGCAGTATTTT.

The chain joins TRBV5-1 to TRBJ2-1; the D gene is possibly TRBD2 (8 bases). The CDR3 extends over 18 amino acids. The germline V gene has CDR1 SGHRS and CDR2 YFSETQ. V lost 0 bases to trimming and J lost 9 bases, with 25 bases between them. CDR3 in amino acids: CASSLAQGGAGGIGEQFF. The DNA for the CDR3 is TGCGCCAGCAGCTTGGCTCAGGGGGGGGCGGGAGGAATCGGTGAGCAGTTCTTC.

The V call is TRBV2, the J call TRBJ2-1; 8 bases align to TRBD2. The germline V gene has CDR1 SNHLY and CDR2 FYNNEI. The V gene end was trimmed by 5 bases and the J gene end by 0 bases; junction bases not matched to a gene: 0. The CDR3 extends over 14 amino acids. The CDR3 DNA reads TGTGCCAGCAGTAGCGGGAGCTCCTACAATGAGCAGTTCTTC. This codes for CASSSGSSYNEQFF.

In nucleotides, the CDR3 is TGTGCCAGCAGCGCCTTTAGCGGGTCGGGGGCCGAGCAGTACTTC. Translation: CASSAFSGSGAEQYF. The chain links TRBV9 to TRBJ2-7, with D perhaps TRBD2 (7 bases). The CDR3 length is 15 residues. The V gene's germline CDR1 is SGDLS and CDR2 YYNGEE. Trimming stripped 3 bases from V and 6 bases from J, with 19 bases between.

V and J are TRBV19 and TRBJ1-1; maybe TRBD1 (5 bases). V was pared by 3 bases and J by 8 bases, with 10 bases between. Germline CDR1 LNHDA, CDR2 SQIVND (reference sequence). The CDR3 extends over 12 amino acids. CDR3 sequence: CASSIEGAEAFF. Written as DNA, the CDR3 is TGTGCCAGTAGTATCGAAGGGGCCGAAGCTTTCTTT.

V gene TRBV10-1 combines with J gene TRBJ2-5; no firm D call. This CDR3 comprises 13 residues. Germline V gene sequence: CDR1 WNHNN, CDR2 SYGVQD (reference sequence). Between the trimmed V and J ends, which lost 9 bases and 5 bases, there was a span of 16 bases. The CDR3 loop is CARRCPIRETQYF. The CDR3 DNA reads TGCGCCAGGCGGTGTCCAATCCGGGAGACCCAGTACTTC.

This clone was seen only a few times. The rearrangement links TRBV19 to TRBJ1-3; D not resolved. Germline V gene sequence: CDR1 LNHDA, CDR2 SQIVND (reference sequence). The CDR3 covers 13 residues. V lost 11 bases and J lost 0, with 11 bases in between. DNA of the CDR3: TGTGCCTCGAGGGTCAGCTCTGGAAACACCATATATTTT. Protein product: CASRVSSGNTIYF.

This chain connects TRBV9 to TRBJ1-2; possibly TRBD1 for D (6 bases). V was shortened by 4 bases and J by 7 bases, with 20 bases between the two germline ends. Germline V lookup: CDR1 SGDLS, CDR2 YYNGEE. The CDR3 has 15 amino acids. The CDR3 here is CASSPRDIGFFGYTF. CDR3 nucleotides: TGTGCCAGCAGCCCCCGGGACATAGGGTTTTTTGGCTACACCTTC.

This clone came up a few times. The gene calls are TRBV6-5 and TRBJ2-7; TRBD1 might be the D (5 bases). The CDR3 contains 12 residues. V lost 7 bases, J lost 2 bases, and 9 bases lay in between. Germline-derived CDR1 and CDR2 are MNHEY and SVGAGI. For the CDR3, the DNA is TGTGCCAGCAAAGCAGGGCCCTACGAGCAGTACTTC. This codes for CASKAGPYEQYF.

CDR3 coding DNA: TGTGCCAGCAGTTACTTAGCGGGAGGGTCCTACGAGCAGTACTTC. Its translation: CASSYLAGGSYEQYF. The chain combines TRBV6-5 with TRBJ2-7; 11 bases are shared with TRBD2. The CDR3 is 15 residues long. The V and J ends lost 1 base and 1 base, in that order; junction bases with no gene match: 0. Germline loops: CDR1 MNHEY, CDR2 SVGAGI.

This chain links TRBV11-2 with TRBJ2-5; 11 positions agree with TRBD2. The CDR3 runs to 17 residues. Germline V gene sequence: CDR1 SGHAT, CDR2 FQNNGV. J was trimmed by 3 bases and V by 0 bases; bases with no gene match: 6. The CDR3 loop is CASSLDLLAGGEETQYF. Written as DNA, the CDR3 is TGTGCCAGCAGCTTAGATCTTCTAGCGGGAGGAGAAGAGACCCAGTACTTC.

The chain links TRBV7-9 to TRBJ2-2; 9 bases map to TRBD2. The V and J ends lost 2 bases and 2 bases, in that order; junction bases with no gene match: 3. From germline, CDR1 is SEHNR and CDR2 FQNEAQ (reference sequence). This CDR3 contains 16 residues. The CDR3 DNA reads TGTGCCAGCAGCTTAACTAGCGGGCTTAACACCGGGGAGCTGTTTTTT. Translating it yields CASSLTSGLNTGELFF.

The genes are TRBV7-7 and TRBJ1-1; TRBD1 agrees at 7 bases. CDR1 SSHAT and CDR2 FNYEAQ come from the germline V gene (reference sequence). The ends lost 6 bases at V and 4 bases at J; junction bases unmatched: 8. There are 14 residues in the CDR3. This CDR3 reads CASRRQGWTTEAFF. CDR3 nucleotides: TGTGCCAGCAGACGACAGGGTTGGACCACTGAAGCTTTCTTT.

The chain links TRBV15 to TRBJ2-1; possible D gene TRBD2, 6 bases. Germline CDR1 and CDR2: LNHNV and YYDKDF (reference sequence). The CDR3 spans 18 residues. V lost 2 bases, J lost 8 bases, and 25 bases lay in between. Here the CDR3 DNA reads TGTGCCACCAGCAGATCCTACATGGCCGGGACTGTCTTCGATGAGCAGTTCTTC. It codes for CATSRSYMAGTVFDEQFF.

The CDR3 here is CASRSSGRETQYF. CDR3 sequence (DNA): TGTGCCAGCAGATCGAGCGGGAGAGAGACCCAGTACTTC. The chain carries TRBV7-2 and TRBJ2-5; 8 nucleotides agree with TRBD2. Germline V gene lookup returns CDR1 SGHTA and CDR2 FQGNSA. J was trimmed by 4 bases and V by 6 bases; bases with no gene match: 4. The CDR3 consists of 13 residues.

The chain employs TRBV7-6 and TRBJ2-3; no firm D call. From germline, CDR1 is SGHVS and CDR2 FNYEAQ. V gave up 3 bases and J gave up 2 bases, with 6 bases separating them. The CDR3 loop spans 13 amino acids. CDR3 sequence (DNA): TGTGCCAGCAGCTTTATCCCCACAGATACGCAGTATTTT. The encoded protein is CASSFIPTDTQYF.

The sample holds one count of this clone. The J gene is TRBJ2-1, the V gene TRBV19; TRBD2 aligns across 8 bases. Germline loops: CDR1 LNHDA, CDR2 SQIVND (reference sequence). The CDR3 extends over 16 amino acids. The trim removed 5 bases at V and 4 bases at J, leaving 10 bases unmatched. CDR3 amino acids: CASSAGTSRGYNEQFF. The CDR3 nucleotides are TGTGCCAGTAGTGCCGGGACTAGTAGGGGGTACAATGAGCAGTTCTTC.

As for this clone: At one end the junction does not follow the germline gene, possibly because of a read error. The chain joins TRBV7-9 to TRBJ2-2; TRBD2 matches at 9 bases. This CDR3 comprises 16 residues. The germline V gene has CDR1 SEHNR and CDR2 FQNEAQ (reference sequence). CDR3 region: CSSSTIGLALTGELFF. CDR3 DNA sequence: TGTTCCAGCAGCACAATTGGACTAGCGTTGACCGGGGAGCTGTTTTTT. Filled out from reference TRBV7-9 and TRBJ2-2, the complete variable domain reads DTGVSQNPRHKITKRGQNVTFRCDPISEHNRLYWYRQTLGQGPEFLTYFQNEAQLEKSRLLSDRFSAERPKGSFSTLEIQRTEQGDSAMYLCSSSTIGLALTGELFFGEGSRLTVL.

The rearrangement links TRBV7-9 to TRBJ1-1, with 10 bases identical to TRBD1. V lost 4 bases to trimming and J lost 3 bases; unmatched junction nucleotides: 8. The CDR3 loop spans 16 amino acids. Germline V gene sequence: CDR1 SEHNR, CDR2 FQNEAQ (reference sequence). CDR3 sequence (DNA): TGTGCCAGCAGCTACGGGACAGGGGCTACCGACACTGAAGCTTTCTTT. Amino acid sequence: CASSYGTGATDTEAFF.

The J gene is TRBJ2-1, the V gene TRBV4-1, with a possible D match to TRBD1 (5 bases). The CDR3 runs 19 residues. Trimming left V 3 bases short and J 3 bases short, with 24 bases between. CDR1 and CDR2 (germline): MGHRA, YSYEKL. CDR3 in DNA: TGCGCCAGCAGCCAGATCCCCCCCTCAAGTAGGGGCTTCTACAATGAGCAGTTCTTC. The encoded protein is CASSQIPPSSRGFYNEQFF.

The V and J genes are TRBV30 and TRBJ1-5, with 7 bases that match TRBD1. Germline V gene data show CDR1 as GTSNPN and CDR2 as SVGIG (reference sequence). Trimming took 5 bases from V and 2 from J; bases not matched to a gene: 3. The CDR3 is 13 residues long. In DNA, the CDR3 is TGTGCCTGGCAGGGGGGCGGCAATCAGCCCCAGCATTTT. This translates into CAWQGGGNQPQHF.

The rearrangement uses TRBV5-4 and TRBJ1-2; D is possibly TRBD1 (6 bases). The V end lost 2 bases, the J end lost 4 bases, and 9 bases lay between the germline ends. Germline V lookup: CDR1 SGHNT, CDR2 YYREEE (reference sequence). CDR3 length equals 13 residues. CDR3 bases: TGTGCCAGCAGCTTACAGGGTCCCTATGGCTACACCTTC. It codes for CASSLQGPYGYTF. Filled out from reference TRBV5-4 and TRBJ1-2, the complete variable domain reads ETGVTQSPTHLIKTRGQQVTLRCSSQSGHNTVSWYQQALGQGPQFIFQYYREEENGRGNFPPRFSGLQFPNYSSELNVNALELDDSALYLCASSLQGPYGYTFGSGTRLTVV.